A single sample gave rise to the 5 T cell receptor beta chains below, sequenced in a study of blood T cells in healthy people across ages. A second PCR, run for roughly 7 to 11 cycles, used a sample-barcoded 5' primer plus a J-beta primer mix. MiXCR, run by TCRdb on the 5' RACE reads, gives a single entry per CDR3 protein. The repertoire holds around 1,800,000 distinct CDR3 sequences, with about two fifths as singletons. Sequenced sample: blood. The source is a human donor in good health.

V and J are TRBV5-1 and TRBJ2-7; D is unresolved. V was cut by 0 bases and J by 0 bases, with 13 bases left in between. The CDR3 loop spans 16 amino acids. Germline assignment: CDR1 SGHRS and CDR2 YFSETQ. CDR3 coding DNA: TGCGCCAGCAGCTTGGATTATGTCAGCTCCTCCTACGAGCAGTACTTC. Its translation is CASSLDYVSSSYEQYF. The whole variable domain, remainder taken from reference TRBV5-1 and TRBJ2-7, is KAGVTQTPRYLIKTRGQQVTLSCSPISGHRSVSWYQQTPGQGLQFLFEYFSETQRNKGNFPGRFSGRQFSNSRSEMNVSTLELGDSALYLCASSLDYVSSSYEQYFGPGTRLTVT.

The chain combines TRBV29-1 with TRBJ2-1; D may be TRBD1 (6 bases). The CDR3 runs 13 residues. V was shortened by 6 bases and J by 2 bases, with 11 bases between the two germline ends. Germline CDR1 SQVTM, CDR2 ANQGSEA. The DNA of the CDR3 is TGCAGCGTACGGACAGCTACCTACAATGAGCAGTTCTTC. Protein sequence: CSVRTATYNEQFF.

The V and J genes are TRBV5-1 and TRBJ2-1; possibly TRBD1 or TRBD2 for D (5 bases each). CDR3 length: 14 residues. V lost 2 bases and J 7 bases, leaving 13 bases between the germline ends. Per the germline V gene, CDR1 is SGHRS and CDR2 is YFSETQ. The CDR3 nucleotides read TGCGCCAGCAGCTTTCGTAGAGGGACGAATGAGCAGTTCTTC. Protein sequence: CASSFRRGTNEQFF.

DNA for the CDR3: TGCGCCAGCAGCTTGAATGGGGGACAGGGGAAAGAGACCCAGTACTTC. This sequence encodes CASSLNGGQGKETQYF. The V call is TRBV5-1, the J call TRBJ2-5, with 10 positions matching TRBD1. V shed 1 base and J 3 bases; nucleotides not matched to a gene: 6. CDR1 is SGHRS, CDR2 YFSETQ, per germline. This CDR3 region has 16 residues. The whole variable domain, filled in from reference TRBV5-1 and TRBJ2-5, reads KAGVTQTPRYLIKTRGQQVTLSCSPISGHRSVSWYQQTPGQGLQFLFEYFSETQRNKGNFPGRFSGRQFSNSRSEMNVSTLELGDSALYLCASSLNGGQGKETQYFGPGTRLLVL.

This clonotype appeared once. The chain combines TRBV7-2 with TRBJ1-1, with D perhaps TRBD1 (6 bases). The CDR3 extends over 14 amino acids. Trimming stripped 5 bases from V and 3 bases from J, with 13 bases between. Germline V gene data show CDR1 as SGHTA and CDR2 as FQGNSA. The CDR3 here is CASSLGHLDTEAFF. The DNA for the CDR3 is TGTGCCAGCAGCCTGGGACACTTGGACACTGAAGCTTTCTTT.